The clone carrying this T cell receptor (beta chain) was counted at least ten times. Its antigen is not known. The CDR3 has 13 amino acids. V trimming: 0 bases; J trimming: 8 bases; junction bases outside the gene matches: 5. CDR1 is DFQATT and CDR2 is SNEGSKA in the germline V gene (reference sequence). The authors made TCR beta libraries by quantitative 5'-RACE with molecular barcodes. TCRdb re-derived calls from the 5' RACE reads in MiXCR, one entry per CDR3 protein. The sample yields roughly 150,000 distinct CDR3 sequences, 5.5% to 7.5% seen once. The sample comes from a study of CD8 T cells in ankylosing spondylitis. Study results and caveats: Seemingly distinctive of ankylosing spondylitis blood was a TCR beta motif formed by eight highly homologous variants.

The rearrangement links TRBV20-1 to TRBJ1-2; 8 bases align to TRBD1. This clonotype was sampled from a female donor with ankylosing spondylitis or in good health (not recorded which). Sequencing was done on a sample of blood, either unsorted or a sorted T cell fraction (not recorded which). CDR3: CSARDRGPRGYTF. CDR3 nucleotide sequence: TGCAGTGCTAGAGACAGGGGGCCCAGAGGCTACACCTTC.